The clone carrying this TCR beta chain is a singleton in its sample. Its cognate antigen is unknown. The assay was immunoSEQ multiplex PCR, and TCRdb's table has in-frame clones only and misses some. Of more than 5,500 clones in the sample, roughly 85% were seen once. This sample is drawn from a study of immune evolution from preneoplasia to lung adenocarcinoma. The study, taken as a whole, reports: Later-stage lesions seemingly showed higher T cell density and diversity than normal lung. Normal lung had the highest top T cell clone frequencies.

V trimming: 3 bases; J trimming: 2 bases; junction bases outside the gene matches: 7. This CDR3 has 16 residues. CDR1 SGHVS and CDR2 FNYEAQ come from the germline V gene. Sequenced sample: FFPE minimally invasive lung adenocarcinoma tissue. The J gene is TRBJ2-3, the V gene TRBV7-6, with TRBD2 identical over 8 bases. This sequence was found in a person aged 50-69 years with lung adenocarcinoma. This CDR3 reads CASSLTVGGVTDTQYF. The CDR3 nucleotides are TGTGCCAGCAGCTTGACTGTCGGGGGGGTCACAGATACGCAGTATTTT. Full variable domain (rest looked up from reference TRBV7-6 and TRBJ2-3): GAGVSQSPRYKVTKRGQDVALRCDPISGHVSLYWYRQALGQGPEFLTYFNYEAQQDKSGLPNDRFSAERPEGSISTLTIQRTEQRDSAMYRCASSLTVGGVTDTQYFGPGTRLTVL.